This entry concerns a single T cell receptor (beta chain). Its antigen is still unknown. The data belong to a study of cytomegalovirus exposure and HLA in healthy donors. The study's findings and limits: In a later analysis, common viral pathogens appeared linked to several of the most significant clusters.

PCR was performed using 60 Vbeta and 13 Jbeta primers. The data were produced by immunoSEQ multiplex PCR, yet TCRdb's version contains in-frame clones alone and is incomplete. The sample consists of 84,000 or so clones, less than 80% of them appearing once. This CDR3 region has 13 residues. CDR1 and CDR2 (germline): KGHSH, LQKENI. V gave up 3 bases and J gave up 1 base, with 6 bases separating them. V gene TRBV18 combines with J gene TRBJ1-1; tentatively, D is TRBD1 (6 bases). The sequenced sample consisted of PBMCs. The clonotype was recovered from a male donor in good health and CMV-seronegative. The CDR3 here is CASSPGQNTEAFF. For the CDR3, the DNA is TGTGCCAGCTCACCGGGACAGAACACTGAAGCTTTCTTT. Complete variable domain (other parts from reference TRBV18 and TRBJ1-1): NAGVMQNPRHLVRRRGQEARLRCSPMKGHSHVYWYRQLPEEGLKFMVYLQKENIIDESGMPKERFSAEFPKEGPSILRIQQVVRGDSAAYFCASSPGQNTEAFFGQGTRLTVV.